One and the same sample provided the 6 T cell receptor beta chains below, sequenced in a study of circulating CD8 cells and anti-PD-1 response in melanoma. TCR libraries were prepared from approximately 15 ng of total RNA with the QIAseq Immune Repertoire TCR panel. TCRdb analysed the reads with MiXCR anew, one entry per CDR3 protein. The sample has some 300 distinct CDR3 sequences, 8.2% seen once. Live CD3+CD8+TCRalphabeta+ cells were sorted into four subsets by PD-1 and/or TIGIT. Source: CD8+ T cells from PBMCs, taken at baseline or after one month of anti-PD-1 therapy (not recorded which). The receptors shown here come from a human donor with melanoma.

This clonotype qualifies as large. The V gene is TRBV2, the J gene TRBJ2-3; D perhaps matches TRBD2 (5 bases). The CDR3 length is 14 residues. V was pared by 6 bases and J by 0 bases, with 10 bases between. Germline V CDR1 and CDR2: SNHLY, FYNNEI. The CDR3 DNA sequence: TGTGCCAGCAGGTTTGACTACAGCACAGATACGCAGTATTTT. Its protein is CASRFDYSTDTQYF.

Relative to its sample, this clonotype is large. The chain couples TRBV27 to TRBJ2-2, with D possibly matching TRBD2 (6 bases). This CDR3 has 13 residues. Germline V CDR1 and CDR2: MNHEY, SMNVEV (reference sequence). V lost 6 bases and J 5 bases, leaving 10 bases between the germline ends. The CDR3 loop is CASRLAFTGELFF. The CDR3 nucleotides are TGTGCCAGCAGACTAGCTTTTACCGGGGAGCTGTTTTTT.

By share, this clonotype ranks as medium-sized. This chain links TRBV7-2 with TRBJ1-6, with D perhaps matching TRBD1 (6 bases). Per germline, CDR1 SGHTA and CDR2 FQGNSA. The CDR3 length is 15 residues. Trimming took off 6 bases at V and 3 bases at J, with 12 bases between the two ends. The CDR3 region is CASSLTTGYNSPLHF. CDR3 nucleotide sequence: TGTGCCAGCAGTTTAACGACAGGCTATAATTCACCCCTCCACTTT.

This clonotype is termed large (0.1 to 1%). CDR3 bases: TGTGCCAGCAGCCAAGAATACCAGGGGATCTCAAATGAGCAGTTCTTC. Amino acids: CASSQEYQGISNEQFF. The chain has TRBV14 and TRBJ2-1; D is perhaps TRBD1 (6 bases). The CDR3 is made up of 16 amino acids. The germline gives CDR1 SGHDN, CDR2 FVKESK. V lost 0 bases, J lost 7 bases, and 16 bases lay in between.

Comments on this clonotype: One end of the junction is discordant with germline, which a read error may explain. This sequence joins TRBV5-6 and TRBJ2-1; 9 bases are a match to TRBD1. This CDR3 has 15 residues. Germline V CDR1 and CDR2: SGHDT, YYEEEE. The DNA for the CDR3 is TGTGCCAGCAGCTTGGGGGACAGGGCCTACAATGGGCAGCTCTTC. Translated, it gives CASSLGDRAYNGQLF.

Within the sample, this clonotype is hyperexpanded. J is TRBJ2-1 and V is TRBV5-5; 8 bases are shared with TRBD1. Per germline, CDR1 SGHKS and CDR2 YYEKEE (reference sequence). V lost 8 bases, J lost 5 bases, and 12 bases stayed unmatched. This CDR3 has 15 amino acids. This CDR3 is CASSAPGGTNNEQFF. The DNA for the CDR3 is TGTGCCAGTAGTGCCCCAGGGGGCACCAACAATGAGCAGTTCTTC. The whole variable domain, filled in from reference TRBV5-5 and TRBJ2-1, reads DAGVTQSPTHLIKTRGQQVTLRCSPISGHKSVSWYQQVLGQGPQFIFQYYEKEERGRGNFPDRFSARQFPNYSSELNVNALLLGDSALYLCASSAPGGTNNEQFFGPGTRLTVL.